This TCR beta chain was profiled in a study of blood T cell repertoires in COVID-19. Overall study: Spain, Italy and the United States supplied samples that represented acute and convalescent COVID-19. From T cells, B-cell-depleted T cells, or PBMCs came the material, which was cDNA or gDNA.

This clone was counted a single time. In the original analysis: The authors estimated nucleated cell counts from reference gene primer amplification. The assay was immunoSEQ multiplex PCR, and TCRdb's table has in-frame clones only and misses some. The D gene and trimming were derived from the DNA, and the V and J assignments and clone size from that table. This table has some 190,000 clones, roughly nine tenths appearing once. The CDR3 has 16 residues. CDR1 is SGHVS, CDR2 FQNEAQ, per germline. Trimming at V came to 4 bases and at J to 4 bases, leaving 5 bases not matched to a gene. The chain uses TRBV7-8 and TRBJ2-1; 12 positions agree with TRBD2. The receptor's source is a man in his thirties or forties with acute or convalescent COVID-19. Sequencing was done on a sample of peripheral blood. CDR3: CASSSLTSGGYNEQFF. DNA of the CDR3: TGTGCCAGCAGCTCCCTTACTAGCGGGGGGTACAATGAGCAGTTCTTC.